The 28 T cell receptor beta chains in this list originate from one sample, sequenced in a study of CD8+ T cells in alopecia areata. The treatment is: oral pan-JAK inhibitor, 5-10 mg twice daily. The sequencing template was cDNA reverse transcribed from extracted RNA. The repertoire was sequenced with immunoSEQ multiplex PCR; TCRdb's copy has only in-frame clones and lacks some. The table has over 150,000 clones, roughly 64% seen once; the top ten hold roughly 13%. Sequencing was performed on CD8+ T cells sorted from blood, taken at week 24, from a patient treated with tofacitinib. The source of these receptors is a human donor with alopecia areata.

The chain couples TRBV7-9 to TRBJ1-2; no definite D call. With 1 base removed from V and 6 bases from J, the gap between germline ends came to 12 bases. The germline V gene has CDR1 SEHNR and CDR2 FQNEAQ (reference sequence). CDR3 size: 14 residues. The CDR3 region has the DNA TGTGCCAGCAGCTTAGGGAGGATTCCTAATGGCTACACCTTC. Amino acid sequence: CASSLGRIPNGYTF. The variable domain in full, completed from reference TRBV7-9 and TRBJ1-2, reads DTGVSQNPRHKITKRGQNVTFRCDPISEHNRLYWYRQTLGQGPEFLTYFQNEAQLEKSRLLSDRFSAERPKGSFSTLEIQRTEQGDSAMYLCASSLGRIPNGYTFGSGTRLTVV.

This chain links TRBV5-6 with TRBJ1-2; unclear D gene. Germline V lookup: CDR1 SGHDT, CDR2 YYEEEE. This CDR3 spans 12 amino acids. The V and J ends lost 1 base and 7 bases respectively, with 8 bases between them. CDR3 in DNA: TGTGCCAGCAGCTTGATGGGCTCTGGCTACACCTTC. Its protein product is CASSLMGSGYTF. Based on the CDR3 plus reference TRBV5-6 and TRBJ1-2, the full variable domain is DAGVTQSPTHLIKTRGQQVTLRCSPKSGHDTVSWYQQALGQGPQFIFQYYEEEERQRGNFPDRFSGHQFPNYSSELNVNALLLGDSALYLCASSLMGSGYTFGSGTRLTVV.

This sequence joins TRBV4-1 and TRBJ2-3; D gene unclear. V lost 1 base, J lost 6 bases, and 8 bases lay in between. Germline V lookup: CDR1 MGHRA, CDR2 YSYEKL. This CDR3 has 13 amino acids. The CDR3 DNA reads as TGCGCCAGCAGCCAAGGGTTTAAGGATACGCAGTATTTT. Residues: CASSQGFKDTQYF.

This clone was counted between two and nine times. Other nucleotide sequences in the sample specify the same CDR3. This chain links TRBV29-1 with TRBJ2-1; 7 bases map to TRBD1. This CDR3 has 13 residues. V gave up 6 bases and J gave up 0 bases; unmatched junction bases: 2. CDR1 is SQVTM, CDR2 ANQGSEA, per germline. CDR3 DNA sequence: TGCAGCGTCGCAGGGGGCTCCTACAATGAGCAGTTCTTC. It translates to CSVAGGSYNEQFF.

This sequence joins TRBV9 and TRBJ2-5; 7 nucleotides align to TRBD1. Near its end, the DNA agrees better with TRBJ2-7, so the J call may be wrong. The germline gives CDR1 SGDLS, CDR2 YYNGEE. This CDR3 spans 15 amino acids. Here the CDR3 reads CASSVESRGQDEQYF. The DNA for the CDR3 is TGTGCCAGCAGCGTAGAATCAAGGGGGCAGGACGAGCAGTACTTC.

This clone was seen only a few times. V and J are TRBV30 and TRBJ2-2, with D hard to call. V shed 0 bases and J shed 0 bases, with 8 bases lying between them. The CDR3 has 15 amino acids. CDR1 and CDR2 (germline): GTSNPN, SVGIG (reference sequence). The CDR3 DNA reads as TGTGCCTGGAGTGTTGACACCCCGAACACCGGGGAGCTGTTTTTT. Its translation is CAWSVDTPNTGELFF.

The CDR3 protein is CAWERDRQYF. The CDR3 DNA sequence: TGTGCTTGGGAGCGGGACCGGCAGTATTTT. V gene TRBV30 combines with J gene TRBJ2-3; 7 bases map to TRBD2. Germline loops: CDR1 GTSNPN, CDR2 SVGIG (reference sequence). The CDR3 contains 10 residues.

This clone was observed a few times. The V gene is TRBV29-1, the J gene TRBJ2-2; D tentatively fits TRBD1 or TRBD2 (5 bases each). Trimming took off 4 bases at V and 4 bases at J, with 10 bases between the two ends. Germline lookup yields CDR1 SQVTM and CDR2 ANQGSEA. This CDR3 region has 13 residues. In nucleotides, the CDR3 is TGCAGCGTTGCCGGGGCGGGCACCGGGGAGCTGTTTTTT. Translating gives CSVAGAGTGELFF.

This clone was recorded a few times. The CDR3 is CASSPWTSTNEKLFF. CDR3 DNA sequence: TGCGCCAGCAGCCCCTGGACATCAACTAATGAAAAACTGTTTTTT. This chain joins TRBV5-1 and TRBJ1-4; perhaps TRBD1 as D (5 bases). This CDR3 is built from 15 residues. The V and J ends lost 4 bases and 0 bases respectively, with 10 bases between them. Germline V gives CDR1 SGHRS, CDR2 YFSETQ. The full variable domain, in which reference TRBV5-1 and TRBJ1-4 provide the parts outside the CDR3, is KAGVTQTPRYLIKTRGQQVTLSCSPISGHRSVSWYQQTPGQGLQFLFEYFSETQRNKGNFPGRFSGRQFSNSRSEMNVSTLELGDSALYLCASSPWTSTNEKLFFGSGTQLSVL.

This chain links TRBV4-1 with TRBJ2-7; 9 nucleotides match TRBD1. In germline, CDR1 is MGHRA, CDR2 YSYEKL. The CDR3 is 15 amino acids. V was clipped by 2 bases and J by 10 bases; unmatched bases: 12. CDR3 in DNA: TGCGCCAGCAGCCAACTCCGGGACAGGGCCCCCCTTCAGTACTTC. Amino acid sequence: CASSQLRDRAPLQYF.

This rearrangement joins TRBV7-8 to TRBJ2-2, with 9 bases lining up with TRBD1. V shed 3 bases and J 1 base; nucleotides not matched to a gene: 6. The CDR3 runs to 17 residues. The germline V gene has CDR1 SGHVS and CDR2 FQNEAQ. The CDR3 DNA follows: TGTGCCAGCAGCTTCCACCGGGACAGGGAGAACACCGGGGAGCTGTTTTTT. Encoded protein: CASSFHRDRENTGELFF.

This clone was counted between two and nine times. The chain is built from TRBV2 and TRBJ2-2, with 7 bases aligning to TRBD1. Trimming cost V 0 bases and J 8 bases; bases outside gene matches: 9. The CDR3 consists of 16 residues. Germline CDR1 is SNHLY and CDR2 is FYNNEI. The CDR3 sequence: CASSEALTGKGGELFF. In DNA, the CDR3 is TGTGCCAGCAGTGAAGCCTTGACAGGGAAAGGGGGGGAGCTGTTTTTT.

The J gene is TRBJ1-1, the V gene TRBV5-1, with no clear D. This CDR3 has 14 amino acids. The germline V gene encodes CDR1 SGHRS and CDR2 YFSETQ. Trimming removed 3 bases at V and 1 base at J, with 10 bases between. The CDR3 loop reads CASSYKTENTEAFF. The CDR3 region has the DNA TGCGCCAGCAGCTACAAAACAGAGAACACTGAAGCTTTCTTT. The full variable domain, its missing parts supplied by reference TRBV5-1 and TRBJ1-1, is KAGVTQTPRYLIKTRGQQVTLSCSPISGHRSVSWYQQTPGQGLQFLFEYFSETQRNKGNFPGRFSGRQFSNSRSEMNVSTLELGDSALYLCASSYKTENTEAFFGQGTRLTVV.

This rearrangement joins TRBV27 to TRBJ2-7; D assignment may be TRBD1 or TRBD2 (5 bases each). Germline loops: CDR1 MNHEY, CDR2 SMNVEV (reference sequence). The germline V and J ends were trimmed by 6 bases and 1 base, with 10 bases remaining between them. This CDR3 has 13 amino acids. In DNA form, the CDR3 reads TGTGCCAGCAGATCCGGGGCGTCCTACGAGCAGTACTTC. Translated, it gives CASRSGASYEQYF.

The chain combines TRBV14 with TRBJ1-5; no firm D call. Trimming took off 1 base at V and 4 bases at J, with 20 bases between the two ends. This CDR3 region has 18 residues. Germline CDR1 reads SGHDN; CDR2 reads FVKESK. The CDR3 nucleotides are TGTGCCAGCAGCCAAGCCATGGGCCCCCTTTGGGATAATCAGCCCCAGCATTTT. Residues: CASSQAMGPLWDNQPQHF.

The rearrangement uses TRBV5-6 and TRBJ1-2, with D tentatively TRBD1 (5 bases). The V end lost 0 bases, the J end lost 8 bases, and 14 bases lay between the germline ends. Germline V CDR1 and CDR2: SGHDT, YYEEEE. There are 14 residues in the CDR3. CDR3 protein: CASSLGGHEGGYTF. The CDR3 nucleotides are TGTGCCAGCAGCTTGGGAGGACACGAAGGAGGCTACACCTTC.

V gene TRBV11-2 combines with J gene TRBJ2-1; no firm D call. The CDR3 length is 13 residues. CDR1 and CDR2 from the germline V gene are SGHAT and FQNNGV. Trimming took off 6 bases at V and 4 bases at J, with 10 bases between the two ends. The CDR3 reads CASSSEQYNEQFF. CDR3 nucleotides: TGTGCCAGCAGTTCCGAGCAATACAATGAGCAGTTCTTC.

The J gene is TRBJ2-5, the V gene TRBV15; a possible D gene is TRBD2 (6 bases). The CDR3 runs to 13 residues. Germline V gene data show CDR1 as LNHNV and CDR2 as YYDKDF (reference sequence). The V gene lost 5 bases and the J gene lost 4 bases, with 11 bases spanning the gap. CDR3 nucleotide sequence: TGTGCCACCAGCGCAGCCGGGGGAGAGACCCAGTACTTC. Protein: CATSAAGGETQYF.

This clone was recorded a few times. V and J are TRBV29-1 and TRBJ1-4; D is unresolved. With 7 bases removed from V and 10 bases from J, the gap between germline ends came to 13 bases. Germline values: CDR1 SQVTM, CDR2 ANQGSEA. The CDR3 sequence is 11 residues long. CDR3: CSGEHLGKLFF. The CDR3 DNA follows: TGCAGCGGGGAACACCTCGGAAAACTGTTTTTT.

The chain joins TRBV29-1 to TRBJ1-1; 9 bases agree with TRBD1. Losses at the gene ends were 5 bases for V and 11 bases for J; bases not matched to a gene: 6. CDR1 SQVTM and CDR2 ANQGSEA come from the germline V gene. The CDR3 has 11 residues. The CDR3 loop reads CSVPGQGSAFF. CDR3 DNA sequence: TGCAGCGTTCCGGGACAGGGTAGCGCTTTCTTT.

The chain has TRBV27 and TRBJ2-1; D is undetermined. This CDR3 spans 13 amino acids. Trimming shortened V by 3 bases and J by 8 bases, and 11 bases separated the two germline ends. Germline CDR1 reads MNHEY; CDR2 reads SMNVEV (reference sequence). The CDR3 DNA reads TGTGCCAGCAGTTTCTCCGGCCCGGATGAGCAGTTCTTC. Residues: CASSFSGPDEQFF.

The chain has TRBV2 and TRBJ1-1; the D gene is possibly TRBD1 (5 bases). Germline CDR1 is SNHLY and CDR2 is FYNNEI. CDR3 length: 11 amino acids. The V and J ends lost 7 bases and 5 bases respectively, with 8 bases between them. The DNA for the CDR3 is TGTGCCAGCATTGGGGGGACTGAAGCTTTCTTT. Translated: CASIGGTEAFF. Variable domain in full (rest from reference TRBV2 and TRBJ1-1): EPEVTQTPSHQVTQMGQEVILRCVPISNHLYFYWYRQILGQKVEFLVSFYNNEISEKSEIFDDQFSVERPDGSNFTLKIRSTKLEDSAMYFCASIGGTEAFFGQGTRLTVV.

This chain joins TRBV2 and TRBJ1-1, with D hard to call. The CDR3 has 14 residues. Trimming left V 6 bases short and J 3 bases short, with 14 bases between. Germline V gives CDR1 SNHLY, CDR2 FYNNEI. The CDR3 sequence: CASRPGLGDTEAFF. The CDR3 nucleotides read TGTGCCAGCAGACCCGGGTTGGGTGACACTGAAGCTTTCTTT.

This clone was detected only a few times. This chain links TRBV30 with TRBJ2-1, with 10 bases lining up with TRBD2. The CDR3 is 10 amino acids. From germline, CDR1 is GTSNPN and CDR2 SVGIG (reference sequence). J gave up 13 bases and V 8 bases, and 5 bases lay outside the gene matches. As DNA, the CDR3 is TGTGCCCTCCCTAGCGGGGGACAGTTCTTC. The encoded protein is CALPSGGQFF.

The chain employs TRBV11-1 and TRBJ2-3; D gene ambiguous. This CDR3 has 12 amino acids. V was cut by 4 bases and J by 6 bases, with 8 bases left in between. The germline V gene encodes CDR1 SGHAT and CDR2 FQDESV (reference sequence). CDR3 residues: CASSYSTDTQYF. The DNA of the CDR3 is TGTGCCAGCAGCTACTCAACGGATACGCAGTATTTT.

The rearrangement uses TRBV27 and TRBJ1-1; D uncertain. The CDR3 totals 13 residues. Germline CDR1 MNHEY, CDR2 SMNVEV (reference sequence). V lost 3 bases and J lost 5, with 10 bases in between. CDR3 nucleotide sequence: TGTGCCAGCAGTTTGCGGGGAGGGACTGAAGCTTTCTTT. Translation: CASSLRGGTEAFF.

The table lists this clone with a few counts. The chain joins TRBV13 to TRBJ2-1; D gene ambiguous. V gave up 1 base and J gave up 0 bases, with 16 bases separating them. There are 18 residues in the CDR3. CDR1 PRHDT and CDR2 FYEKMQ come from the germline V gene (reference sequence). This CDR3 is CASSLAQAPEVSYNEQFF. The CDR3 DNA is TGTGCCAGCAGCTTAGCCCAGGCCCCTGAGGTCTCCTACAATGAGCAGTTCTTC.

This clone has just a few counts. V usage is TRBV15 and J usage is TRBJ2-6; 9 positions match TRBD1. V was pared by 3 bases and J by 0 bases, with 0 bases of the junction left unmatched. From germline, CDR1 is LNHNV and CDR2 YYDKDF (reference sequence). The CDR3 sequence is 16 residues long. The CDR3 here is CATSRTGGSGANVLTF. For the CDR3, the DNA is TGTGCCACCAGCAGGACAGGGGGCTCTGGGGCCAACGTCCTGACTTTC.